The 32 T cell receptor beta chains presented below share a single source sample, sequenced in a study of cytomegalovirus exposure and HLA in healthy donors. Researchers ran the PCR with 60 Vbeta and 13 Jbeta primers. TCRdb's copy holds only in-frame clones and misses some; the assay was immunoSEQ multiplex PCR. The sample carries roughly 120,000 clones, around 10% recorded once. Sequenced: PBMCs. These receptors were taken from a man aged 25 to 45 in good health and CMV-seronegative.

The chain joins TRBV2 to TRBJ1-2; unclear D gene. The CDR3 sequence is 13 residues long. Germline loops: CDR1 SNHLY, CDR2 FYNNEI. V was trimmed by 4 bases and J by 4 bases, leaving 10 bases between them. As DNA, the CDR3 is TGTGCCAGCAGTGTGACCGACTCCTATGGCTACACCTTC. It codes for CASSVTDSYGYTF.

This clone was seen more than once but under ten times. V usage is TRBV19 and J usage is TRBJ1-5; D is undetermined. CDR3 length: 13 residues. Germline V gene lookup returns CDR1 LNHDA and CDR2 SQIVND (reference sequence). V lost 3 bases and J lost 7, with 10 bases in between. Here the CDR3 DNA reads TGTGCCAGTAGTATGCGGGGAAGGCAGCCCCAGCATTTT. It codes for CASSMRGRQPQHF.

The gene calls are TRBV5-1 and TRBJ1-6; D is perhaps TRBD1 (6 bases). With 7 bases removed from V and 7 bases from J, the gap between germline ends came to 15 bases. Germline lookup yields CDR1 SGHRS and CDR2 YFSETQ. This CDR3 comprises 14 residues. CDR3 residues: CASQASQGNSPLHF. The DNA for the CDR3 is TGCGCCAGCCAAGCATCGCAGGGGAATTCACCCCTCCACTTT.

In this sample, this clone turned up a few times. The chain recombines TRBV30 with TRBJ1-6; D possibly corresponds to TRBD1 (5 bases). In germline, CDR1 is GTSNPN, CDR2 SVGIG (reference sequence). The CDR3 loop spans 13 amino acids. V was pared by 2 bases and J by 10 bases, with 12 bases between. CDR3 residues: CAWSQGVGSPLHF. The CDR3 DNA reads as TGTGCCTGGAGTCAAGGGGTTGGGTCACCCCTCCACTTT.

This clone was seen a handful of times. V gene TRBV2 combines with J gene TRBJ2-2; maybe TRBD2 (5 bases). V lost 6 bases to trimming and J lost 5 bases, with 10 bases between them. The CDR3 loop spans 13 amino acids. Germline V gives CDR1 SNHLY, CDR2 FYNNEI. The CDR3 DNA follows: TGTGCCAGCAGCCTTCGGGGTACCGGGGAGCTGTTTTTT. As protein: CASSLRGTGELFF.

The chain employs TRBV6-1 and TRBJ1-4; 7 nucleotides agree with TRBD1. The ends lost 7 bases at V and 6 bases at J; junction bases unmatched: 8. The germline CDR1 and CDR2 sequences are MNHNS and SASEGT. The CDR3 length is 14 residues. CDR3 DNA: TGTGCCAGCAAGCCGGGACAGCCGTATGAAAAACTGTTTTTT. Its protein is CASKPGQPYEKLFF.

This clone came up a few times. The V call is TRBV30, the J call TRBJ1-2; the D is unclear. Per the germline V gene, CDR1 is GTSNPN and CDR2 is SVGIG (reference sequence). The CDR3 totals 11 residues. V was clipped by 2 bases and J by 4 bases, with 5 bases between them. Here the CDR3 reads CAWSYSYGYTF. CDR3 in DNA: TGTGCCTGGAGTTACAGCTATGGCTACACCTTC.

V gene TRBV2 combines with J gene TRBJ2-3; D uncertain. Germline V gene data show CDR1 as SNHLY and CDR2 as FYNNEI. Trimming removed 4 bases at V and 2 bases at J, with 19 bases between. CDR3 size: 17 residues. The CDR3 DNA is TGTGCCAGCAGTGTAACCACAACCAGGCAGACCACAGATACGCAGTATTTT. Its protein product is CASSVTTTRQTTDTQYF.

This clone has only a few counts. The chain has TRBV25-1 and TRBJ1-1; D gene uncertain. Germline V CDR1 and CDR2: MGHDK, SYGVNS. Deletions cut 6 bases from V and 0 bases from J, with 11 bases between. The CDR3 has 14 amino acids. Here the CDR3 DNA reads TGTGCCAGCAGAGAAAACAGCTTGAACACTGAAGCTTTCTTT. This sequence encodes CASRENSLNTEAFF.

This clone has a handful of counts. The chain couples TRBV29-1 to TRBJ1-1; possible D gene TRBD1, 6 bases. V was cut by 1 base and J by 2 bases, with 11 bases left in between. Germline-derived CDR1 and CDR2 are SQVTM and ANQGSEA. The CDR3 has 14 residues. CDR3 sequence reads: CSVEGQGFNTEAFF. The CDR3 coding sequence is TGCAGCGTTGAAGGCCAGGGGTTTAACACTGAAGCTTTCTTT.

The DNA of the CDR3 is TGTGCCAGCAGTTCACAGGAGAGCTCCTACGAGCAGTACTTC. Its translation: CASSSQESSYEQYF. The rearrangement links TRBV28 to TRBJ2-7; D might be TRBD1 (5 bases). Germline CDR1 is MDHEN and CDR2 is SYDVKM. This CDR3 has 14 amino acids. The V end was cut by 4 bases, the J end by 0 bases, with 10 bases between.

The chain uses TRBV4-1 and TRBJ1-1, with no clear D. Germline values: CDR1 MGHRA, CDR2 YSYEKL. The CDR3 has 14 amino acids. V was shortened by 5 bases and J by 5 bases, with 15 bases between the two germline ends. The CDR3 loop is CASSTAEGGTEAFF. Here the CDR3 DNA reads TGCGCCAGCAGCACCGCCGAAGGAGGGACTGAAGCTTTCTTT.

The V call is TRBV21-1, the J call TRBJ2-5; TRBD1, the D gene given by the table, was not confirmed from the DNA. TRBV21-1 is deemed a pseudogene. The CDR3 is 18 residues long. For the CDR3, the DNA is TGTGCCAGCAGCAATAGTAAAGCCCGGGACAGGGGGCGAGAGACCCAGTACTTC. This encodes CASSNSKARDRGRETQYF.

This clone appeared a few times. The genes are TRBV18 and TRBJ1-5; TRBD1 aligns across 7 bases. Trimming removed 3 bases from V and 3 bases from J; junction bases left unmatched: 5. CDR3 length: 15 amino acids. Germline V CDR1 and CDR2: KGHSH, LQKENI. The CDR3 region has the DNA TGTGCCAGCTCACCGACAGGGTATTCCAATCAGCCCCAGCATTTT. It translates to CASSPTGYSNQPQHF.

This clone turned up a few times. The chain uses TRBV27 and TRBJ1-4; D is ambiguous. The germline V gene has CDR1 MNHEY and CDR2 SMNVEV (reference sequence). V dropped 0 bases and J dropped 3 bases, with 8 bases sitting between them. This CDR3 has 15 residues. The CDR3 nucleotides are TGTGCCAGCAGTTTATCACAGATAGCTAATGAAAAACTGTTTTTT. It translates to CASSLSQIANEKLFF.

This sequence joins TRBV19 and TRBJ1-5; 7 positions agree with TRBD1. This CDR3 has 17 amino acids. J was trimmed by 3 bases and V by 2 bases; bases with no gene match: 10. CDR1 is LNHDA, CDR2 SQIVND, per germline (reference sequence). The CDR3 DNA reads TGTGCCAGTAGTATACGGAGGGACAGAGTTCCCAATCAGCCCCAGCATTTT. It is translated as CASSIRRDRVPNQPQHF. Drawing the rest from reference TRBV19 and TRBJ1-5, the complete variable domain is DGGITQSPKYLFRKEGQNVTLSCEQNLNHDAMYWYRQDPGQGLRLIYYSQIVNDFQKGDIAEGYSVSREKKESFPLTVTSAQKNPTAFYLCASSIRRDRVPNQPQHFGDGTRLSIL.

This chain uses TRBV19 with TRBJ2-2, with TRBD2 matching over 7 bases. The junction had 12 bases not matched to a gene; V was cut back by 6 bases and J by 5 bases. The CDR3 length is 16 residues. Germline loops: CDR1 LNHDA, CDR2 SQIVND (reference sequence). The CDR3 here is CASRGGTLGETGELFF. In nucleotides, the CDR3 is TGTGCCAGTAGGGGAGGGACCCTGGGAGAGACCGGGGAGCTGTTTTTT.

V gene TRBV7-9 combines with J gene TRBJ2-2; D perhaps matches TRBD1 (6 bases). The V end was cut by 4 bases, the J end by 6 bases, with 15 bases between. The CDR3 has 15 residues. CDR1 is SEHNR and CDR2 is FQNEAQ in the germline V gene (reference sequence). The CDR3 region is CASSSYRDGAGELFF. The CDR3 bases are TGTGCCAGCAGCTCCTACAGGGACGGGGCCGGGGAGCTGTTTTTT. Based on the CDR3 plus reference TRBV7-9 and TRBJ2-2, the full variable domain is DTGVSQNPRHKITKRGQNVTFRCDPISEHNRLYWYRQTLGQGPEFLTYFQNEAQLEKSRLLSDRFSAERPKGSFSTLEIQRTEQGDSAMYLCASSSYRDGAGELFFGEGSRLTVL.

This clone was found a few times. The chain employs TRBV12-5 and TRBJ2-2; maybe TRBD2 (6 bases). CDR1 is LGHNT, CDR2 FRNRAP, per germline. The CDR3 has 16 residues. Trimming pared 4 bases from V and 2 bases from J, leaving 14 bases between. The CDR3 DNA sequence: TGTGCTAGTGGTTACACTACCGGGACTAACACCGGGGAGCTGTTTTTT. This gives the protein CASGYTTGTNTGELFF.

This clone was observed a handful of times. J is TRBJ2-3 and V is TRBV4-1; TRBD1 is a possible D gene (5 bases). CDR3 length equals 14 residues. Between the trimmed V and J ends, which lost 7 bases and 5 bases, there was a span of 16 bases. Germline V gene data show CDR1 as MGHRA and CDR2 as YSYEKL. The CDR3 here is CASKTAFMVDTQYF. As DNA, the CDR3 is TGCGCCAGCAAGACAGCCTTTATGGTAGATACGCAGTATTTT.

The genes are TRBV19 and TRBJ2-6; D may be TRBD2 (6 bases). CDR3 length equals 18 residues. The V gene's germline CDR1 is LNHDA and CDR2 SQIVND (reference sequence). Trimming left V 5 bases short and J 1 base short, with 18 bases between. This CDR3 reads CASSRTGTGGSGANVLTF. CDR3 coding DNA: TGTGCCAGTAGTCGCACCGGGACTGGGGGGTCTGGGGCCAACGTCCTGACTTTC.

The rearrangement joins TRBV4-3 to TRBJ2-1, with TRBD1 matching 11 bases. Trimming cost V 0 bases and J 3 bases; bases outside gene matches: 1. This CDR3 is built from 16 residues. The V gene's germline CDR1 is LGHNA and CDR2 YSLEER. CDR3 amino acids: CASSQDGTGGYNEQFF. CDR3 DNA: TGCGCCAGCAGCCAAGATGGGACAGGGGGCTACAATGAGCAGTTCTTC.

The CDR3 spells CASSPSRGQGAHQPQHF. Written as DNA, the CDR3 is TGTGCCAGCTCACCTAGCCGGGGTCAGGGGGCCCATCAGCCCCAGCATTTT. This sequence joins TRBV18 and TRBJ1-5; 8 bases agree with TRBD1. Germline CDR1 KGHSH, CDR2 LQKENI. V was clipped by 3 bases and J by 5 bases; unmatched bases: 12. The CDR3 is 17 residues long.

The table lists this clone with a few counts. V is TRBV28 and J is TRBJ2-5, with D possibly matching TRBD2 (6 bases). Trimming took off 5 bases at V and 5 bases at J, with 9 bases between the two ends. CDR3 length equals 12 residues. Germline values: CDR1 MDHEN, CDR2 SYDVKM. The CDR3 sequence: CASSTSGETQYF. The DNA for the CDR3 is TGTGCCAGCAGTACGAGCGGGGAGACCCAGTACTTC.

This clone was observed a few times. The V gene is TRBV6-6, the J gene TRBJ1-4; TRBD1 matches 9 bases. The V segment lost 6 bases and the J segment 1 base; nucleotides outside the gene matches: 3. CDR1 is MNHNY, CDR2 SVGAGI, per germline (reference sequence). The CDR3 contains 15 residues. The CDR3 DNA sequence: TGTGCCAGCAGGGAGACAGGGGGAACTAATGAAAAACTGTTTTTT. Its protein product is CASRETGGTNEKLFF.

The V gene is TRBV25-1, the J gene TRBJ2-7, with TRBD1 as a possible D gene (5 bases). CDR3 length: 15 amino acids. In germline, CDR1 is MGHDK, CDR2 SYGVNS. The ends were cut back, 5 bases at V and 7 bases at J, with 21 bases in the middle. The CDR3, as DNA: TGTGCCAGCAGTCCCCCTGCGGAAAGGGGTTTAGAGCAGTACTTC. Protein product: CASSPPAERGLEQYF.

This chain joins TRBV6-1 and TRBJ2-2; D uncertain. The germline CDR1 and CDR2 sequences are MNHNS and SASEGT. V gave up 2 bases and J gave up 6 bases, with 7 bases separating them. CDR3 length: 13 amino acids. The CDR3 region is CASSEIGAGELFF. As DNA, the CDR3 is TGTGCCAGCAGTGAAATCGGAGCCGGGGAGCTGTTTTTT.

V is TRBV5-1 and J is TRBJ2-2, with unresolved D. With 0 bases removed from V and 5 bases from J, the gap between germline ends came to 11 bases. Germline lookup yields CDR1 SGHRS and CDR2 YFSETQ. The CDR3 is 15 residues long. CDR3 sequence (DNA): TGCGCCAGCAGCTTGGATCTATCGAGGACCGGGGAGCTGTTTTTT. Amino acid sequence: CASSLDLSRTGELFF.

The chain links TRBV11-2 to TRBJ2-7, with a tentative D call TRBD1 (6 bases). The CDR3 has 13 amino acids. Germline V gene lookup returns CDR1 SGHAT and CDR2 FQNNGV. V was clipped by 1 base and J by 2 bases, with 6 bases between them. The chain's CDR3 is CASSLGTAYEQYF. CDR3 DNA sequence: TGTGCCAGCAGCTTAGGGACAGCCTACGAGCAGTACTTC.

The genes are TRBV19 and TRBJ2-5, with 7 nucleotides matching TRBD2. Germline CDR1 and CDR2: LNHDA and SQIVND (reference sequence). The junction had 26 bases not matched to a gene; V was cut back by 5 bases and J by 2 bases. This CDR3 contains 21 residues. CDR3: CASSSWRERTSAAPQQETQYF. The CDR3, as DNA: TGTGCCAGTAGTTCCTGGCGGGAAAGGACTAGTGCCGCTCCCCAACAAGAGACCCAGTACTTC.

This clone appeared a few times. CDR3 amino acids: CASRSGGIDTQYF. In DNA form, the CDR3 reads TGTGCCAGCAGGTCGGGGGGAATAGATACGCAGTATTTT. This rearrangement joins TRBV5-5 to TRBJ2-3; 7 bases map to TRBD2. The V segment lost 5 bases and the J segment 5 bases; nucleotides outside the gene matches: 5. The CDR3 has 13 amino acids. Germline assignment: CDR1 SGHKS and CDR2 YYEKEE (reference sequence).

Written as DNA, the CDR3 is TGTGCCAGCTCACCACCGAACAGGGATGTCGGGCAGCCCCAGCATTTT. Protein sequence: CASSPPNRDVGQPQHF. The rearrangement links TRBV18 to TRBJ1-5, with a tentative D call TRBD1 (6 bases). Between the trimmed V and J ends, which lost 0 bases and 7 bases, there was a span of 16 bases. The germline V gene has CDR1 KGHSH and CDR2 LQKENI. The CDR3 loop spans 16 amino acids.